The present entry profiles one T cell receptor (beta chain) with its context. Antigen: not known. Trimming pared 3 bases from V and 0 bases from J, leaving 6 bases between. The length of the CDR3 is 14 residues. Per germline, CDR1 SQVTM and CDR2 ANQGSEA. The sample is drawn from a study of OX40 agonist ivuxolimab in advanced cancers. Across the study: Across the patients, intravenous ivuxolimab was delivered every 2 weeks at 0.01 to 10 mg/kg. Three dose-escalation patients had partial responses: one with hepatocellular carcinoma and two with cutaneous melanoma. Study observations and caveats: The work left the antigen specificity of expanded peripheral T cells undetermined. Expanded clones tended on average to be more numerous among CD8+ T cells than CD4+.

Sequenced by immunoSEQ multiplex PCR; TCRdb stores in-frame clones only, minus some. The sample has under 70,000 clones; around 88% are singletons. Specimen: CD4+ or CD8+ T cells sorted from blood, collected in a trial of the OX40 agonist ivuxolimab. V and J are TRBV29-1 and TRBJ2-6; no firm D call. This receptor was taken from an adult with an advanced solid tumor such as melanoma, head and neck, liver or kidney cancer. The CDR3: CSVDSYSGANVLTF. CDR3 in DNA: TGCAGCGTTGACAGTTACTCTGGGGCCAACGTCCTGACTTTC.